This TCR beta chain is drawn from a study of T cells after yellow fever vaccination. General study results and limits: A weaker secondary response peaked on day 5, the primary on day 15. Shared CD4/CD8 clonotypes were a small share, likely from convergent recombination.

Worth noting for this clonotype: The antigen is undetermined.

5'RACE template switching produced TCR cDNA carrying a universal primer site and UMIs. TCRdb re-analysed the 5' RACE reads in MiXCR, keeping a single row per CDR3 protein. The sample contains hundreds of thousands of distinct CDR3 sequences, over 15% of which appear only once. This CDR3 is built from 18 residues. Trimming stripped 0 bases from V and 2 bases from J, with 19 bases between. Germline assignment: CDR1 SGHTA and CDR2 FQGNSA. The rearrangement uses TRBV7-2 and TRBJ2-5, with D possibly TRBD1 on 6 matching bases. The material was PBMCs, obtained before the yellow fever booster vaccination. The TCR was taken from a man aged 18 to 30 who received the YFV17D yellow fever vaccine. CDR3 sequence: CASSLATVRTALQETQYF. The CDR3 region has the DNA TGTGCCAGCAGCTTAGCGACTGTCAGGACAGCGTTGCAAGAGACCCAGTACTTC.